These 29 T cell receptor beta chains were sequenced from one sample in a study of T cells after yellow fever vaccination (dated by TCRdb to about 2019). The treatment or condition label here, explained by the study, means: live attenuated yellow fever vaccine strain. Libraries were made using 5' RACE. Data came from an Illumina HiSeq 2500. TCRdb trimmed the raw reads at Q25, called clones with MiXCR and kept productive beta chains. Entries that share a CDR3 protein sequence are merged under the most common genes and DNA. For this sample the table gives 450,000 to 600,000 distinct CDR3 sequences, of which roughly 13% were detected only once. The ten largest clonotypes hold roughly an eighth of the sample. Sequenced material: PBMCs, taken on the day of the yellow fever booster vaccination. Receptor source: a man aged 25 to 40 who received the YFV17D yellow fever vaccine.

A few counts support this clonotype. V is TRBV28 and J is TRBJ2-7; D ambiguous. This CDR3 spans 14 amino acids. Germline V gene lookup returns CDR1 MDHEN and CDR2 SYDVKM. V gave up 3 bases and J gave up 3 bases, with 12 bases separating them. The CDR3 reads CASSFSPIDYEQYF. CDR3 DNA: TGTGCCAGCAGTTTTTCCCCCATAGACTACGAGCAGTACTTC.

The sample holds a few counts of this clonotype. This chain links TRBV27 with TRBJ1-1, with a weak D call TRBD1 (6 bases). The germline V gene has CDR1 MNHEY and CDR2 SMNVEV (reference sequence). Trimming left V 0 bases short and J 0 bases short, with 14 bases between. The CDR3 is 17 residues long. In DNA form, the CDR3 reads TGTGCCAGCAGTTTATCGGCAACAGGGAGGATGAACACTGAAGCTTTCTTT. The encoded protein is CASSLSATGRMNTEAFF.

This clonotype was observed a few times. The rearrangement joins TRBV2 to TRBJ1-5; the D is unclear. Germline V lookup: CDR1 SNHLY, CDR2 FYNNEI. V dropped 1 base and J dropped 0 bases, with 7 bases sitting between them. The CDR3 runs 15 residues. The CDR3 bases are TGTGCCAGCAGTGAAGAGCAGACTAGCAATCAGCCCCAGCATTTT. This sequence encodes CASSEEQTSNQPQHF. The full variable domain, in which reference TRBV2 and TRBJ1-5 provide the parts outside the CDR3, is EPEVTQTPSHQVTQMGQEVILRCVPISNHLYFYWYRQILGQKVEFLVSFYNNEISEKSEIFDDQFSVERPDGSNFTLKIRSTKLEDSAMYFCASSEEQTSNQPQHFGDGTRLSIL.

This clonotype appeared a few times. The V call is TRBV6-1, the J call TRBJ2-5; TRBD2 matches 8 bases. The CDR3 has 16 residues. Per the germline V gene, CDR1 is MNHNS and CDR2 is SASEGT. Losses at the gene ends were 5 bases for V and 7 bases for J; bases not matched to a gene: 15. CDR3 protein: CASSPPSGGLRLTQYF. The CDR3 DNA is TGTGCCAGCAGTCCTCCGAGCGGGGGCCTAAGATTGACCCAGTACTTC.

This clonotype was detected only a few times. V is TRBV3-1 and J is TRBJ2-2; 7 positions agree with TRBD1. This CDR3 is built from 15 residues. V lost 4 bases and J lost 0; bases outside the gene matches: 2. Per germline, CDR1 LGHDT and CDR2 YNNKEL (reference sequence). The CDR3 DNA reads as TGTGCCAGCAGCCGGGACAGTGCGAACACCGGGGAGCTGTTTTTT. This codes for CASSRDSANTGELFF.

This rearrangement joins TRBV28 to TRBJ2-2, with TRBD1 matching over 7 bases. CDR3 length equals 16 residues. V lost 5 bases, J lost 2 bases, and 8 bases stayed unmatched. The germline V gene encodes CDR1 MDHEN and CDR2 SYDVKM. The chain's CDR3 is CASSPIQGFNTGELFF. The CDR3 bases are TGTGCCAGCAGTCCAATACAGGGGTTTAACACCGGGGAGCTGTTTTTT.

The chain joins TRBV12-3 or TRBV12-4 to TRBJ2-1; 9 bases are a match to TRBD1. The CDR3 has 18 amino acids. V trimming: 7 bases; J trimming: 7 bases; junction bases outside the gene matches: 20. Here the CDR3 reads CASTLQGTGFIRVNEQFF. CDR3 nucleotides: TGTGCCAGCACCCTGCAGGGGACAGGGTTTATAAGGGTAAATGAGCAGTTCTTC.

This clonotype showed up just a few times. V is TRBV6-2 or TRBV6-3 and J is TRBJ2-5, with 9 bases identical to TRBD2. The length of the CDR3 is 14 residues. Germline-derived CDR1 and CDR2 are MNHEY and SVGEGT. The J segment lost 5 bases and the V segment lost 7 bases, leaving 8 bases of the junction unmatched. The CDR3, as DNA: TGTGCCAGCACCCATAGCGGGAGAGGGGAGACCCAGTACTTC. The encoded protein is CASTHSGRGETQYF.

This chain links TRBV10-3 with TRBJ2-7; D is tentatively TRBD1 or TRBD2 (5 bases each). The V gene's germline CDR1 is ENHRY and CDR2 SYGVKD. V was trimmed by 2 bases and J by 2 bases, leaving 13 bases between them. This CDR3 has 15 residues. The CDR3 region is CAISESGRGAYEQYF. In DNA form, the CDR3 reads TGTGCCATCAGTGAGAGTGGGAGAGGGGCCTACGAGCAGTACTTC.

V gene TRBV7-2 combines with J gene TRBJ2-7; a possible D gene is TRBD2 (6 bases). Germline lookup yields CDR1 SGHTA and CDR2 FQGNSA. Trimming removed 9 bases from V and 2 bases from J, with 17 bases in between. The CDR3 extends over 14 amino acids. The CDR3 DNA follows: TGTGCCAGTAAGGGCGGGGCGACTCCCTACGAGCAGTACTTC. Residues: CASKGGATPYEQYF.

This clonotype was counted only a few times. The gene calls are TRBV6-2 or TRBV6-3 and TRBJ1-1, with 8 bases that match TRBD1. The CDR3 is 15 residues long. Germline lookup yields CDR1 MNHEY and CDR2 SVGEGT. V gave up 3 bases and J gave up 4 bases; unmatched junction bases: 7. The CDR3, as DNA: TGTGCCAGCAGTTATTTGAGGACAGGGTTCACTGAAGCTTTCTTT. It codes for CASSYLRTGFTEAFF.

This clonotype occurred a few times. This sequence joins TRBV20-1 and TRBJ1-1, with D unclear. Germline V gene data show CDR1 as DFQATT and CDR2 as SNEGSKA (reference sequence). V lost 0 bases, J lost 0 bases, and 11 bases lay in between. CDR3 size: 15 residues. CDR3 nucleotide sequence: TGCAGTGCTAGAGAGGGCCCCAGGATGAACACTGAAGCTTTCTTT. Encoded protein: CSAREGPRMNTEAFF.

This clonotype has just a few counts. J is TRBJ2-7 and V is TRBV5-4, with 8 bases aligning to TRBD2. CDR1 is SGHNT, CDR2 YYREEE, per germline (reference sequence). The V segment lost 3 bases and the J segment 4 bases; nucleotides outside the gene matches: 12. The CDR3 totals 16 residues. The CDR3 region has the DNA TGTGCCAGCAGCTCCACGGGGGCGGGAGGACTATACGAGCAGTACTTC. It codes for CASSSTGAGGLYEQYF. The whole variable domain, remainder taken from reference TRBV5-4 and TRBJ2-7, is ETGVTQSPTHLIKTRGQQVTLRCSSQSGHNTVSWYQQALGQGPQFIFQYYREEENGRGNFPPRFSGLQFPNYSSELNVNALELDDSALYLCASSSTGAGGLYEQYFGPGTRLTVT.

V usage is TRBV7-8 and J usage is TRBJ2-5, with 10 nucleotides matching TRBD2. Germline CDR1 and CDR2: SGHVS and FQNEAQ. The CDR3 runs 15 residues. J gave up 4 bases and V 4 bases, and 6 bases lay outside the gene matches. CDR3 DNA: TGTGCCAGCAGCTCAGGGACTAGCGTAGGAGAGACCCAGTACTTC. Protein product: CASSSGTSVGETQYF.

V is TRBV7-3 and J is TRBJ2-2; D gene uncertain. This CDR3 has 15 residues. Germline CDR1 reads SGHTA; CDR2 reads FQGTGA. V was clipped by 1 base and J by 6 bases, with 12 bases between them. The DNA of the CDR3 is TGTGCCAGCAGCTTAAGTTCGACTGCCGCCGGGGAGCTGTTTTTT. It encodes CASSLSSTAAGELFF.

V is TRBV18 and J is TRBJ2-1; tentative D call: TRBD1 (6 bases). In germline, CDR1 is KGHSH, CDR2 LQKENI. The V end lost 2 bases, the J end lost 2 bases, and 10 bases lay between the germline ends. CDR3 size: 15 residues. CDR3 protein: CASSPGTQTYNEQFF. The CDR3 DNA follows: TGTGCCAGCTCACCAGGGACACAAACCTACAATGAGCAGTTCTTC.

This sequence joins TRBV6-5 and TRBJ2-7, with D possibly TRBD2 on 5 matching bases. Per the germline V gene, CDR1 is MNHEY and CDR2 is SVGAGI. CDR3 length: 15 residues. Trimming took off 4 bases at V and 4 bases at J, with 17 bases between the two ends. DNA for the CDR3: TGTGCCAGCAGTTCCCTGGGCCTAGCCCAATACGAGCAGTACTTC. Encoded protein: CASSSLGLAQYEQYF.

The V call is TRBV7-9, the J call TRBJ1-3; possible D gene TRBD1, 5 bases. V lost 3 bases to trimming and J lost 1 base, with 16 bases between them. Germline V gene data show CDR1 as SEHNR and CDR2 as FQNEAQ (reference sequence). CDR3 length equals 17 residues. The CDR3 spells CASSFARPTGSGNTIYF. The CDR3 nucleotides are TGTGCCAGCAGCTTTGCACGCCCCACAGGTTCTGGAAACACCATATATTTT.

V gene TRBV3-1 combines with J gene TRBJ1-5; D is possibly TRBD1 (5 bases). From germline, CDR1 is LGHDT and CDR2 YNNKEL (reference sequence). V was pared by 8 bases and J by 5 bases, with 16 bases between. This CDR3 region has 14 residues. The CDR3 protein is CASSRDRRHQPQHF. DNA for the CDR3: TGTGCCAGCTCCAGGGACCGGCGACATCAGCCCCAGCATTTT.

For this clonotype: Given a much more abundant clone one base away, this may be a read error. The rearrangement joins TRBV4-3 to TRBJ2-2; perhaps TRBD2 as D (6 bases). CDR1 and CDR2 from the germline V gene are LGHNA and YSLEER. The CDR3 covers 16 residues. The CDR3 bases are TGCGCCAGCAGCCAAGATCGCAGAACGAACACCGGGGGGCTGTTTTTT. This encodes CASSQDRRTNTGGLFF.

This clonotype was found a few times. V and J are TRBV15 and TRBJ1-1; 7 nucleotides align to TRBD1. The CDR3 runs 13 residues. Germline CDR1 LNHNV, CDR2 YYDKDF (reference sequence). Unmatched junction bases numbered 9, after V lost 8 bases and J lost 6 bases. This CDR3 is CATGQEERAEAFF. In DNA form, the CDR3 reads TGTGCCACCGGACAGGAGGAGAGGGCTGAAGCTTTCTTT.

The chain has TRBV3-1 and TRBJ2-5, with no clear D. Trimming stripped 1 base from V and 2 bases from J, with 11 bases between. The CDR3 totals 15 residues. Per germline, CDR1 LGHDT and CDR2 YNNKEL (reference sequence). The CDR3 DNA sequence: TGTGCCAGCAGCCAAGTAAACAACGGTCAAGAGACCCAGTACTTC. Its translation: CASSQVNNGQETQYF.

The chain recombines TRBV5-1 with TRBJ2-5, with 7 nucleotides matching TRBD2. Looked up from germline, CDR1 is SGHRS and CDR2 is YFSETQ. The CDR3 spans 14 residues. With 0 bases clipped from V and 6 bases from J, the junction kept 5 bases outside the gene matches. CDR3 nucleotides: TGCGCCAGCAGCTTGGGAGCGGGAACTAAGACCCAGTACTTC. This encodes CASSLGAGTKTQYF.

This clonotype was detected only a few times. This chain uses TRBV6-1 with TRBJ2-7; 7 bases match TRBD1. After removal of 6 bases from V and 2 bases from J, the junction contained 10 bases not matched to a gene. CDR3 size: 15 residues. The germline CDR1 and CDR2 sequences are MNHNS and SASEGT. CDR3 in amino acids: CASRERDSLPYEQYF. As DNA, the CDR3 is TGTGCCAGCAGGGAGAGGGACAGTCTCCCCTACGAGCAGTACTTC.

The V gene is TRBV19, the J gene TRBJ2-1; TRBD2 might be the D (6 bases). CDR3 length: 13 residues. Germline V lookup: CDR1 LNHDA, CDR2 SQIVND (reference sequence). V shed 6 bases and J shed 6 bases, with 12 bases lying between them. The CDR3 loop reads CASSPSGANEQFF. In DNA, the CDR3 is TGTGCCAGTAGCCCCTCGGGAGCCAATGAGCAGTTCTTC.

The chain employs TRBV4-1 and TRBJ2-7; 8 bases map to TRBD1. From germline, CDR1 is MGHRA and CDR2 YSYEKL. The V segment lost 4 bases and the J segment 5 bases; nucleotides outside the gene matches: 10. CDR3 length: 15 residues. The CDR3 reads CASSPTRTGSHEQYF. The CDR3 region has the DNA TGCGCCAGCAGCCCAACCCGGACAGGGTCCCACGAGCAGTACTTC.

CDR3: CASSAGGGGGYGYTF. The DNA for the CDR3 is TGTGCCAGCAGCGCCGGGGGGGGCGGGGGCTATGGCTACACCTTC. The V call is TRBV7-8, the J call TRBJ1-2; the D gene is possibly TRBD1 (6 bases). Germline CDR1 reads SGHVS; CDR2 reads FQNEAQ. The V and J ends lost 5 bases and 4 bases respectively, with 17 bases between them. The CDR3 is 15 amino acids. Full variable domain (remainder filled in from reference TRBV7-8 and TRBJ1-2): GAGVSQSPRYKVAKRGQDVALRCDPISGHVSLFWYQQALGQGPEFLTYFQNEAQLDKSGLPSDRFFAERPEGSVSTLKIQRTQQEDSAVYLCASSAGGGGGYGYTFGSGTRLTVV.

The chain uses TRBV6-1 and TRBJ2-1; the match to TRBD2 covers 13 bases. Per the germline V gene, CDR1 is MNHNS and CDR2 is SASEGT. This CDR3 has 16 amino acids. The V gene end was trimmed by 6 bases and the J gene end by 3 bases; junction bases not matched to a gene: 5. The CDR3 DNA is TGTGCCAGCAGCCCGGGACTAGCGGGATACTACAATGAGCAGTTCTTC. Its protein product is CASSPGLAGYYNEQFF.

This clonotype was counted between two and nine times. The chain combines TRBV12-3 or TRBV12-4 with TRBJ1-1, with a tentative D call TRBD1 (5 bases). This CDR3 has 21 residues. Deletions cut 3 bases from V and 0 bases from J, with 29 bases between. The CDR3 reads CASSFSVGGKIWTQMNTEAFF. CDR3 DNA sequence: TGTGCCAGCAGTTTTTCGGTTGGGGGGAAAATCTGGACTCAAATGAACACTGAAGCTTTCTTT.